The TCR beta chain under discussion was sequenced for a study of CD8+CD57+ T cells in acquired aplastic anemia (dated by TCRdb to between 2018 and 2020). Notes on the research overall: A mean of around 3.2 ug of DNA, ranging from about 0.2 to 27.4 ug, was extracted from sorted CD4+ and CD8+ cells. A CD8+CD57+ expansion meant a frequency higher than the mean frequency seen in healthy subjects. Points the paper makes about the study in general: Although 25 to 30 CD8+ CDR3 sequences were shared by patients and controls, these sequences appeared highly expressed in patients and within the immunodominant clones of patients. Between patients and healthy controls, no significant difference in CD8+ Simpson's diversity was found (P=0.060).

This clonotype was seen at least ten times. Its recognized antigen is unknown. Per-base quality was not reported, and no clone a single base away is much larger than it. Expansion of CD8+CD57+ cells had been shown by flow cytometry in the patients chosen for sequencing. All patients had severe acquired aplastic anemia diagnosed by International Study of Aplastic Anemia and Agranulocytosis and Camitta criteria. No therapy had been received by the patients at the time of blood sampling. TCR repertoires of sorted CD4+ and CD8+ blood T cells from severe aplastic anemia patients and healthy subjects were deep-sequenced in the study. In the USA, patient enrollment took place under clinicaltrials.gov protocols 00001620, 01623167, 00001397, 00071045, 00081523 and 00961064. Ficoll-Paque density gradient centrifugation was used to isolate peripheral blood mononuclear cells. Before DNA extraction, CD4+ and CD8+ T cells were sorted with FACS or magnetic beads.

TCR beta VDJ combination and CDR3 sequence profiling used genomic DNA as the template. An Illumina HiSeq 2000 was the platform used for TCR repertoire sequencing. On the study's bioinformatics: Repertoire assessment relied on Simpson's diversity index, CDR3 size and DJ length profiles, and TRBV/TRBJ rearrangement plots. The most abundant DNA sequence in the deep sequencing data was defined as the immunodominant clone. CDR3 amino acid sequences were screened for sharing across subjects and were compared with published repertoires and the VDJdb database. TCRdb handled the public reads itself, with Q25 trimming in fastp and clone calling in MiXCR, and kept productive beta chains. One record per CDR3 amino acid sequence lists the most common genes and DNA. TCRdb's processing, not the study's, gives the V and J calls here. For this sample the table gives under 500,000 distinct CDR3 sequences, of which about a third were detected only once. The ten largest make up less than 0.85% of the sample.

The CDR3 sequence holds 15 residues, the cysteine and phenylalanine included. CDR3 DNA only is kept here, 45 bases in frame from base 1. V has 5 bases trimmed and J has 9 bases trimmed; junction bases matching no gene number 13. The germline V gene (reference sequence) specifies LNHDA as CDR1 and SQIVND as CDR2. The chain is assembled from TRBV19 and TRBJ1-5; TRBD1 matches 7 bases in the middle. The source material was sorted CD4+, CD8+, or CD8+CD57+ T cells (not recorded which) from PBMCs. The origin of this receptor is a human donor with aplastic anemia. In nucleotide form, the sequence is TGTGCCAGTAGTGCATTCCAGGGGGTCAAATGGCCCCAGCATTTT. This gives the protein CASSAFQGVKWPQHF.